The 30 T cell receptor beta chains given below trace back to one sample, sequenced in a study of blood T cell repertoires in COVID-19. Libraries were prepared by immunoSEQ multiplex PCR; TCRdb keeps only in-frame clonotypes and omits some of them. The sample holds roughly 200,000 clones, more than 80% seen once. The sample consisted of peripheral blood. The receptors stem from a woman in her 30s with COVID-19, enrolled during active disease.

The CDR3 loop is CASSVVVRSSYNEQFF. The CDR3 coding sequence is TGCGCCAGCAGCGTCGTTGTGAGAAGTTCCTACAATGAGCAGTTCTTC. This chain connects TRBV4-1 to TRBJ2-1, with D unclear. Trimming removed 5 bases at V and 1 base at J, with 15 bases between. The CDR3 consists of 16 residues. The germline gives CDR1 MGHRA, CDR2 YSYEKL.

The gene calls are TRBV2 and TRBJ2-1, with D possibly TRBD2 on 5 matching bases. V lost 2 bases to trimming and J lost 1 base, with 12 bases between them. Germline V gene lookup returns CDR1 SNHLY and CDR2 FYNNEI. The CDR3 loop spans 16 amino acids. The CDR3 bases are TGTGCCAGCAGTGAAAGACTAAAAAGGTCCTACAATGAGCAGTTCTTC. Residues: CASSERLKRSYNEQFF.

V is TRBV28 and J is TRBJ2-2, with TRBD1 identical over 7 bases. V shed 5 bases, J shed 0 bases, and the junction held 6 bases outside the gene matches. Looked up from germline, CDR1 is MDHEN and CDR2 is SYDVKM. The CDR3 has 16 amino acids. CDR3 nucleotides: TGTGCCAGCAGTCCGACAGGGACCGCGAACACCGGGGAGCTGTTTTTT. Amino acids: CASSPTGTANTGELFF.

The CDR3 reads CATSREAEPNTGELFF. CDR3 DNA: TGTGCCACCAGCAGAGAAGCGGAACCGAACACCGGGGAGCTGTTTTTT. The J gene is TRBJ2-2, the V gene TRBV15; D may be TRBD2 (5 bases). The CDR3 length is 16 residues. Trimming removed 0 bases at V and 0 bases at J, with 8 bases between. The germline gives CDR1 LNHNV, CDR2 YYDKDF (reference sequence).

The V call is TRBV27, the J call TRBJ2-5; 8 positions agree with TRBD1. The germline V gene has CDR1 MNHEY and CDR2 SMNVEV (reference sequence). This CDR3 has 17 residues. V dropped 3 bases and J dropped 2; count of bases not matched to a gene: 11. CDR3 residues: CASSLGTGGLRQETQYF. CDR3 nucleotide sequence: TGTGCCAGCAGTTTGGGGACAGGCGGATTAAGGCAAGAGACCCAGTACTTC.

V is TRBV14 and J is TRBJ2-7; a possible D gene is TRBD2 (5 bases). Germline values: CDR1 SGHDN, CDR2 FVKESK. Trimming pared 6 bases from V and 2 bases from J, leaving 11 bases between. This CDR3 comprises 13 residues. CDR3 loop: CASSNGGPYEQYF. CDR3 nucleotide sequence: TGTGCCAGCAGTAACGGAGGCCCCTACGAGCAGTACTTC. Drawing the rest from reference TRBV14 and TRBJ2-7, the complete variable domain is EAGVTQFPSHSVIEKGQTVTLRCDPISGHDNLYWYRRVMGKEIKFLLHFVKESKQDESGMPNNRFLAERTGGTYSTLKVQPAELEDSGVYFCASSNGGPYEQYFGPGTRLTVT.

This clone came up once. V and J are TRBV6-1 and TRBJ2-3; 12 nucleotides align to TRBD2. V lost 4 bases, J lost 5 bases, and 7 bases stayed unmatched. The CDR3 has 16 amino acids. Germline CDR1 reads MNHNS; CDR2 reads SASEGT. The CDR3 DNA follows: TGTGCCAGCAGTGGTCCTAGCGGGAGGGCGAGAGATACGCAGTATTTT. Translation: CASSGPSGRARDTQYF.

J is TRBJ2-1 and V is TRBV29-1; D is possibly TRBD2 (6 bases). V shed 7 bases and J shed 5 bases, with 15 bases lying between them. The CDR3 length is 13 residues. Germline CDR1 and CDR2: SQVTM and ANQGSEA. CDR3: CSAEQRVNNEQFF. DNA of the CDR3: TGCAGCGCTGAGCAGCGGGTGAACAATGAGCAGTTCTTC.

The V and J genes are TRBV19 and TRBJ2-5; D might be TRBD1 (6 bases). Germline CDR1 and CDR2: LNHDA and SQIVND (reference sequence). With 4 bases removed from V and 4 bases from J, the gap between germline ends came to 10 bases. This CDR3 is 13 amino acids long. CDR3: CASSTLRGETQYF. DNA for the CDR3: TGTGCCAGTAGTACCCTCAGGGGAGAGACCCAGTACTTC.

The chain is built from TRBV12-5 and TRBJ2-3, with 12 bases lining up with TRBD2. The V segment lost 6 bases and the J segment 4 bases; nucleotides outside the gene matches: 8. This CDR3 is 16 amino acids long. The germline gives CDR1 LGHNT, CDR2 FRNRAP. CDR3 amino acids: CASGWGLAGGSDTQYF. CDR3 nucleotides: TGTGCTAGTGGATGGGGACTAGCGGGCGGGTCAGATACGCAGTATTTT. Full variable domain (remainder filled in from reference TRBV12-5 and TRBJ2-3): DARVTQTPRHKVTEMGQEVTMRCQPILGHNTVFWYRQTMMQGLELLAYFRNRAPLDDSGMPKDRFSAEMPDATLATLKIQPSEPRDSAVYFCASGWGLAGGSDTQYFGPGTRLTVL.

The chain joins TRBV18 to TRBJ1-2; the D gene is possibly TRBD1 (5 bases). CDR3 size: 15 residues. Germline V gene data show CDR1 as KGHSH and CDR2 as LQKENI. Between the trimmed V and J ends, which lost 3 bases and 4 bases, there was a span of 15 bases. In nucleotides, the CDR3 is TGTGCCAGCTCACCGAGGAGGGGTGAAGGCTATGGCTACACCTTC. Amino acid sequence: CASSPRRGEGYGYTF.

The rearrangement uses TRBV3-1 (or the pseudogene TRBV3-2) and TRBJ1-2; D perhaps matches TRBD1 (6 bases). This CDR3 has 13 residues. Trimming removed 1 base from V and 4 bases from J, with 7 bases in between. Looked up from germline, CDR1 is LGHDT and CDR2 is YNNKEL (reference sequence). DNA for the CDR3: TGTGCCAGCAGCCAAGGGACAGTCTATGGCTACACCTTC. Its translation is CASSQGTVYGYTF.

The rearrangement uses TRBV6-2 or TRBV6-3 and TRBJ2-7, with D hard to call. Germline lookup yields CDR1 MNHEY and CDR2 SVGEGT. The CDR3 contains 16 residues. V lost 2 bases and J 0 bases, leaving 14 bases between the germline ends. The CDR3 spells CASSYGPVSISYEQYF. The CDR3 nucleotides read TGTGCCAGCAGTTACGGTCCGGTTAGCATCTCCTACGAGCAGTACTTC.

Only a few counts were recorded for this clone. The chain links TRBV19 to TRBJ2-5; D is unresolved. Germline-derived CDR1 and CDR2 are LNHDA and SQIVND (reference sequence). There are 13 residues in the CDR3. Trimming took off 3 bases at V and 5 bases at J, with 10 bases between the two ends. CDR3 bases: TGTGCCAGTAGTATCGGCACTAAGGAGACCCAGTACTTC. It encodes CASSIGTKETQYF. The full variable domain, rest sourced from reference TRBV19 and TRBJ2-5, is DGGITQSPKYLFRKEGQNVTLSCEQNLNHDAMYWYRQDPGQGLRLIYYSQIVNDFQKGDIAEGYSVSREKKESFPLTVTSAQKNPTAFYLCASSIGTKETQYFGPGTRLLVL.

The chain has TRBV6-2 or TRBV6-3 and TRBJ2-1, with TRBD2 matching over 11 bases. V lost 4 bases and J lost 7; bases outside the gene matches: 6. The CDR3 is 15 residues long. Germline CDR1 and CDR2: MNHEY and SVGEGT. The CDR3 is CASSLAGGPGNEQFF. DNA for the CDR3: TGTGCCAGCAGTTTAGCGGGGGGGCCGGGGAATGAGCAGTTCTTC.

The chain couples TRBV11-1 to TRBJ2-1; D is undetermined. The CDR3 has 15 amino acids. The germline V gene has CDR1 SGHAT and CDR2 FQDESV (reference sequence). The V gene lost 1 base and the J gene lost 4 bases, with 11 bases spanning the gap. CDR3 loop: CASSLGIQVYNEQFF. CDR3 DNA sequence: TGTGCCAGCAGCTTAGGGATTCAGGTATACAATGAGCAGTTCTTC.

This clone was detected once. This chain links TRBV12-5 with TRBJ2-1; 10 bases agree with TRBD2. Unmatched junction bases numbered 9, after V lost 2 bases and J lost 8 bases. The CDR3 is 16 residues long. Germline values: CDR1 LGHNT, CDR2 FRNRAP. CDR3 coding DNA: TGTGCTAGTGGTTTGCCCTCAAGCGGGGGGGCACATGAGCAGTTCTTC. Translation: CASGLPSSGGAHEQFF.

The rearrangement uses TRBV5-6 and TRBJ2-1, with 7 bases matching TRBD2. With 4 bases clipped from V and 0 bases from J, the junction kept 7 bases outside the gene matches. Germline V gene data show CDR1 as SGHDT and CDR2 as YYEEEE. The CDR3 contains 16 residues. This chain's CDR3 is CASSDLSGTSYNEQFF. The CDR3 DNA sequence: TGTGCCAGCAGCGATCTAAGCGGGACCTCCTACAATGAGCAGTTCTTC.

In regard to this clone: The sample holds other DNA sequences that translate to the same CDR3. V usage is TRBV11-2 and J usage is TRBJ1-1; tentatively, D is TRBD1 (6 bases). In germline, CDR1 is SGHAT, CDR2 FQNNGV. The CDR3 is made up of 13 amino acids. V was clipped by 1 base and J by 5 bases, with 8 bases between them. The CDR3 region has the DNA TGTGCCAGCAGCTTAGTAGGGGGAACTGAAGCTTTCTTT. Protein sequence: CASSLVGGTEAFF. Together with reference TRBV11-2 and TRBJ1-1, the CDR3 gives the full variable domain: EAGVAQSPRYKIIEKRQSVAFWCNPISGHATLYWYQQILGQGPKLLIQFQNNGVVDDSQLPKDRFSAERLKGVDSTLKIQPAKLEDSAVYLCASSLVGGTEAFFGQGTRLTVV.

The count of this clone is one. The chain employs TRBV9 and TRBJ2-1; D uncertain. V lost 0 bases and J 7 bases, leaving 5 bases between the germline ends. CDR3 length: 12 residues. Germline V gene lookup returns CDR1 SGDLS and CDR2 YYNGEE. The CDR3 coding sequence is TGTGCCAGCAGCGTAGACAAGAATGAGCAGTTCTTC. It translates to CASSVDKNEQFF.

The CDR3 reads CASSRGQGSDTQYF. As DNA, the CDR3 is TGTGCCAGCAGCCGAGGGCAGGGTTCAGATACGCAGTATTTT. The rearrangement uses TRBV7-8 and TRBJ2-3; D is tentatively TRBD1 or TRBD2 (5 bases each). V dropped 5 bases and J dropped 4 bases, with 13 bases sitting between them. CDR3 length: 14 amino acids. Germline V gene sequence: CDR1 SGHVS, CDR2 FQNEAQ.

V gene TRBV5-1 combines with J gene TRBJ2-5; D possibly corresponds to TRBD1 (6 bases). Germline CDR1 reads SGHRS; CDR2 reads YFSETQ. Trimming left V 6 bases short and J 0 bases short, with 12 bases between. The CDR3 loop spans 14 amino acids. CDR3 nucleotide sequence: TGCGCCAGCAACCTTGGGACACACCAAGAGACCCAGTACTTC. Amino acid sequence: CASNLGTHQETQYF.

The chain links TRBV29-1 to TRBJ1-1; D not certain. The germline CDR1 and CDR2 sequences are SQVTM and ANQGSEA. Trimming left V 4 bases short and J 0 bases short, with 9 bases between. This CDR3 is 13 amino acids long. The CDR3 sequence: CSVVAPMNTEAFF. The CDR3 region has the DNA TGCAGCGTTGTAGCGCCCATGAACACTGAAGCTTTCTTT.

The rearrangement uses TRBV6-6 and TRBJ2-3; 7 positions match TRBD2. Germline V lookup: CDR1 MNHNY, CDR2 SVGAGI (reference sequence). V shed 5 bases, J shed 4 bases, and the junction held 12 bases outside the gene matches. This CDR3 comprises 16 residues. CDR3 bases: TGTGCCAGCAGTAAGGCTGGCGGGAGAGTCCCAGATACGCAGTATTTT. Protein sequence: CASSKAGGRVPDTQYF.

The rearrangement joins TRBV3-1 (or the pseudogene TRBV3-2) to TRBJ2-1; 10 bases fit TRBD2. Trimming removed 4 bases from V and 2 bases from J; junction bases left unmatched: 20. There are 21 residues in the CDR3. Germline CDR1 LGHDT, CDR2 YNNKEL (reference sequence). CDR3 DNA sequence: TGTGCCAGCAGCCCAGACGTATTTGGTAGCGGGAGGACCTTTACCTACAATGAGCAGTTCTTC. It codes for CASSPDVFGSGRTFTYNEQFF.

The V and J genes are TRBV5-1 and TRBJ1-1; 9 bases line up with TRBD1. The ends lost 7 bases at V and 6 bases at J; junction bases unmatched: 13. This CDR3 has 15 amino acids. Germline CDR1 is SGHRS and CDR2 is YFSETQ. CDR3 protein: CASGPKQGASAEAFF. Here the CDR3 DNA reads TGCGCCAGCGGACCGAAACAGGGGGCGAGCGCTGAAGCTTTCTTT.

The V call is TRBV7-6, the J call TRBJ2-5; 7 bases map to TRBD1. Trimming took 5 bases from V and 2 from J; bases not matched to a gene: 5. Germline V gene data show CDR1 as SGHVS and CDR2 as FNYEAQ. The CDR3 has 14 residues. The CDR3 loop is CASSPRDRQETQYF. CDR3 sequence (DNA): TGTGCCAGCAGCCCTAGGGACAGACAAGAGACCCAGTACTTC. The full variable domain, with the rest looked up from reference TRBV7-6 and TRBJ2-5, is GAGVSQSPRYKVTKRGQDVALRCDPISGHVSLYWYRQALGQGPEFLTYFNYEAQQDKSGLPNDRFSAERPEGSISTLTIQRTEQRDSAMYRCASSPRDRQETQYFGPGTRLLVL.

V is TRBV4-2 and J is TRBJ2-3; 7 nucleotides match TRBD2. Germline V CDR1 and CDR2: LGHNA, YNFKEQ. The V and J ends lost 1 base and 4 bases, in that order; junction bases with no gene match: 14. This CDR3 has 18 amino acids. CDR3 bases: TGTGCCAGCAGCCAAGTCGGGCGCGGGAGAGGTATTTCAGATACGCAGTATTTT. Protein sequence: CASSQVGRGRGISDTQYF.

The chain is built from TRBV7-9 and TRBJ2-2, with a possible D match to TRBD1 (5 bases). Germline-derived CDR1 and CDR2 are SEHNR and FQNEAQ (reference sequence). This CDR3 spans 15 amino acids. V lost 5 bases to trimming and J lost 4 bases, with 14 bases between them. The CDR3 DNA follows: TGTGCCAGCAGCACATCCGACAGTCTCACCGGGGAGCTGTTTTTT. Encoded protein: CASSTSDSLTGELFF.

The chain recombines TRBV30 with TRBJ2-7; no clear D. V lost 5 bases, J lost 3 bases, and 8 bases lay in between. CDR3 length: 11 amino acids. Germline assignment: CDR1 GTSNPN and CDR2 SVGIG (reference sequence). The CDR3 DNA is TGTGCCTGGCGACAAGACTACGAGCAGTACTTC. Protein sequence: CAWRQDYEQYF.